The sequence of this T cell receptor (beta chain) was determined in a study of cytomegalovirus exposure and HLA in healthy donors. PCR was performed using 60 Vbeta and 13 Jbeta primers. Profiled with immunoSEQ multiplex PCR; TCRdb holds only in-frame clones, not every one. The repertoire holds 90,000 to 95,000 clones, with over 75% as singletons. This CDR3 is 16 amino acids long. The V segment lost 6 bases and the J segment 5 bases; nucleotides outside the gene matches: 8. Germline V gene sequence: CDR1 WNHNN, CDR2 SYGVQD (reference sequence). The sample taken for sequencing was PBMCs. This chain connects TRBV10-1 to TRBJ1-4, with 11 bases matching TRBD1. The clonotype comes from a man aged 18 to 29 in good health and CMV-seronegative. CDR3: CASRVDRGRRNEKLFF. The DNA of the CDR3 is TGCGCCAGCAGGGTGGACAGGGGGCGGCGAAATGAAAAACTGTTTTTT.